Listed below are T cell receptor beta chains from one sample, sequenced in a study of radiation and T cells in renal cell carcinoma. TCRdb's copy holds only in-frame clones and misses some; the assay was immunoSEQ multiplex PCR. The table lists some 150,000 clones, around 88% of them singletons. Sample: blood, taken from a patient whose treatment included radiotherapy and nephrectomy. The receptors were sampled from a woman between 45 and 65 years old with renal cell carcinoma. CDR3s include the opening cysteine and the closing phenylalanine or tryptophan. The D gene is left open where the match is weak. Not all rows give a size; the values are once, few, many and, for expanded clones, a class.

TRBV7-2,TRBJ1-2,-,TRBD1,CASSLEVGQGVSYGYTF,TGTGCCAGCAGCTTAGAAGTGGGACAGGGTGTCTCCTATGGCTACACCTTC
TRBV7-2,TRBJ2-2,-,-,CASSPYRLNTGELFF,TGTGCCAGCAGCCCCTACAGGTTGAACACCGGGGAGCTGTTTTTT
TRBV6-6,TRBJ2-7,-,TRBD2,CASSSRTSPYEQYF,TGTGCCAGCAGTTCGCGGACTAGCCCCTACGAGCAGTACTTC
TRBV4-1,TRBJ1-5,-,TRBD1,CASSQNLRQGVSNQPQHF,TGCGCCAGCAGCCAGAACTTACGACAGGGCGTTAGCAATCAGCCCCAGCATTTT
TRBV28,TRBJ2-3,-,-,CASSFSLGAKYTQYF,TGTGCCAGCAGTTTCTCTCTGGGGGCGAAATATACGCAGTATTTT
TRBV7-2,TRBJ1-1,once,TRBD1,CASSRHPEFTGGAFF,TGTGCCAGCAGCCGTCATCCGGAGTTTACAGGGGGAGCTTTCTTT
TRBV19,TRBJ2-7,-,-,CASSIATGAYEQYF,TGTGCCAGTAGTATCGCCACGGGAGCCTACGAGCAGTACTTC
TRBV7-2,TRBJ1-1,-,TRBD1,CASSATTGTGGSEAFF,TGTGCCAGCAGCGCGACGACCGGGACAGGGGGCTCTGAAGCTTTCTTT
TRBV29-1,TRBJ2-3,-,TRBD1,CSPSLGAGGSYDTQYF,TGCAGCCCAAGCCTGGGGGCAGGGGGCTCCTATGATACGCAGTATTTT
TRBV11-2,TRBJ1-2,few,-,CASSSVTVDGYTF,TGTGCCAGCAGCTCAGTGACGGTTGATGGCTACACCTTC
TRBV7-2,TRBJ2-2,-,-,CASSGAGTGELFF,TGTGCCAGCAGCGGAGCAGGAACCGGGGAGCTGTTTTTT
TRBV13,TRBJ2-5,-,TRBD2,CASSSGTSFSWGETQYF,TGTGCCAGCAGCTCCGGGACTAGCTTCTCGTGGGGGGAGACCCAGTACTTC
TRBV18,TRBJ2-1,-,TRBD1,CASSDRQGSHNEQFF,TGTGCCAGCTCAGACCGACAGGGTAGCCACAATGAGCAGTTCTTC
TRBV6-1,TRBJ2-5,-,-,CASSELQGGETQYF,TGTGCCAGCAGTGAACTGCAGGGCGGGGAGACCCAGTACTTC
TRBV7-2,TRBJ2-1,-,TRBD2,CASSFYRGGTEQFF,TGTGCCAGCAGCTTTTACCGGGGGGGCACTGAGCAGTTCTTC
TRBV7-2,TRBJ1-1,-,-,CASSFTSANTEAFF,TGTGCCAGCAGCTTTACTTCAGCGAACACTGAAGCTTTCTTT
TRBV11-2,TRBJ1-2,-,-,CASSPGRVGGYTF,TGTGCCAGCAGCCCCGGACGGGTCGGTGGCTACACCTTC
TRBV2,TRBJ2-5,-,TRBD2,CASNGATSGYQETQYF,TGTGCCAGCAACGGAGCGACTAGCGGGTACCAAGAGACCCAGTACTTC
TRBV6-1,TRBJ1-4,-,-,CASRESGTANEKLFF,TGTGCCAGCAGGGAATCCGGGACTGCAAATGAAAAACTGTTTTTT
TRBV5-1,TRBJ2-3,once,TRBD2,CASSFSTTSVGDTQYF,TGCGCCAGCAGTTTTTCGACGACTAGCGTGGGAGATACGCAGTATTTT
TRBV5-8,TRBJ1-5,-,-,CASSLGERQPQHF,TGTGCCAGCAGCTTGGGCGAGCGACAGCCCCAGCATTTT
TRBV5-8,TRBJ2-5,-,TRBD2,CASSTPRGRGTSGRGETQYF,TGTGCCAGCAGCACCCCCCGGGGGAGGGGGACTAGCGGGAGAGGAGAGACCCAGTACTTC
TRBV11-2,TRBJ2-1,-,-,CASSFGLSSRNEQFF,TGTGCCAGCAGCTTTGGACTGAGTTCTCGCAATGAGCAGTTCTTC
TRBV4-3,TRBJ2-7,-,TRBD1,CASSLRDRGPYEQYF,TGCGCCAGCAGCCTTCGGGACAGGGGGCCCTACGAGCAGTACTTC
TRBV5-1,TRBJ2-7,-,TRBD2,CASSLLAGTYEQYF,TGCGCCAGCAGCTTGCTAGCGGGGACCTACGAGCAGTACTTC
TRBV9,TRBJ2-1,-,TRBD1,CASSVGQELPREQFF,TGTGCCAGCAGCGTCGGACAGGAACTTCCACGGGAGCAGTTCTTC
TRBV5-1,TRBJ1-1,-,-,CASSLPGEGTEAFF,TGCGCCAGCAGCTTACCAGGGGAGGGGACTGAAGCTTTCTTT
TRBV4-3,TRBJ1-2,-,-,CASSQAFGVGYTF,TGCGCCAGCAGCCAAGCTTTCGGGGTCGGCTACACCTTC